These 22 T cell receptor beta chains were sequenced from one sample in a study of blood T cell repertoires in COVID-19. Profiling relied on immunoSEQ multiplex PCR, and the TCRdb table lists in-frame clones only, not all of them. Among about 200,000 clones listed, 80% to 85% were seen once. Sequenced input: PBMCs or T cells enriched from blood (not recorded which). The receptors shown here come from a man in his forties or fifties who had recovered from COVID-19.

The chain joins TRBV6-4 to TRBJ2-2, with 10 bases aligning to TRBD1. This CDR3 region has 17 residues. Germline V gene lookup returns CDR1 MRHNA and CDR2 SNTAGT. Trimming removed 0 bases from V and 6 bases from J; junction bases left unmatched: 7. CDR3 nucleotide sequence: TGTGCCAGCAGTGACTCAAAGACAGGGGGCGAATCCGGGGAGCTGTTTTTT. Translated: CASSDSKTGGESGELFF.

The chain couples TRBV20-1 to TRBJ2-5; the D is unclear. Germline CDR1 reads DFQATT; CDR2 reads SNEGSKA (reference sequence). V dropped 3 bases and J dropped 5 bases, with 16 bases sitting between them. The CDR3 is 14 residues long. The chain's CDR3 is CSASGFAETETQYF. As DNA, the CDR3 is TGCAGTGCTAGTGGGTTTGCAGAAACGGAGACCCAGTACTTC.

The rearrangement uses TRBV28 and TRBJ1-3; D gene uncertain. Germline V gives CDR1 MDHEN, CDR2 SYDVKM. Trimming pared 10 bases from V and 2 bases from J, leaving 15 bases between. The CDR3 extends over 14 amino acids. The CDR3: CATLEGSAGNTIYF. The CDR3, as DNA: TGTGCCACCCTCGAGGGTTCCGCTGGAAACACCATATATTTT.

The V gene is TRBV19, the J gene TRBJ1-1; 12 nucleotides line up with TRBD1. This CDR3 region has 15 residues. Trimming took 4 bases from V and 6 from J; bases not matched to a gene: 6. Germline values: CDR1 LNHDA, CDR2 SQIVND (reference sequence). For the CDR3, the DNA is TGTGCCAGTAGTACGGTGGGACAGGGGGCCCCTGAAGCTTTCTTT. It specifies CASSTVGQGAPEAFF.

The rearrangement uses TRBV29-1 and TRBJ1-5; tentative D call: TRBD1 (6 bases). Trimming took 3 bases from V and 5 from J, leaving 14 bases between them. Germline loops: CDR1 SQVTM, CDR2 ANQGSEA. The CDR3 sequence is 14 residues long. The CDR3 nucleotides are TGCAGCGTTGACACACAGGGAGGGGATCAGCCCCAGCATTTT. This codes for CSVDTQGGDQPQHF.

The count of this clone is one. Here the CDR3 reads CASSPAVNRGHGNSPLHF. Here the CDR3 DNA reads TGTGCCAGCAGCCCGGCCGTTAACAGGGGGCATGGGAATTCACCCCTCCACTTT. This chain joins TRBV5-6 and TRBJ1-6; 9 bases align to TRBD1. V lost 4 bases, J lost 7 bases, and 15 bases stayed unmatched. The CDR3 has 18 residues. CDR1 is SGHDT and CDR2 is YYEEEE in the germline V gene.

The chain couples TRBV18 to TRBJ2-5, with D possibly TRBD1 on 5 matching bases. The CDR3 spans 14 residues. Germline values: CDR1 KGHSH, CDR2 LQKENI. V lost 3 bases and J lost 1, with 9 bases in between. CDR3 sequence (DNA): TGTGCCAGCTCACCCAGTAGGGGCCAAGAGACCCAGTACTTC. Protein sequence: CASSPSRGQETQYF. The variable domain in full, completed from reference TRBV18 and TRBJ2-5, reads NAGVMQNPRHLVRRRGQEARLRCSPMKGHSHVYWYRQLPEEGLKFMVYLQKENIIDESGMPKERFSAEFPKEGPSILRIQQVVRGDSAAYFCASSPSRGQETQYFGPGTRLLVL.

The chain links TRBV19 to TRBJ1-6; TRBD1 matches at 7 bases. J was trimmed by 0 bases and V by 5 bases; bases with no gene match: 4. The CDR3 covers 16 residues. Germline CDR1 is LNHDA and CDR2 is SQIVND (reference sequence). CDR3: CASSYRTGSYNSPLHF. The CDR3, as DNA: TGTGCCAGTAGTTACCGGACAGGCTCCTATAATTCACCCCTCCACTTT.

The V gene is TRBV29-1, the J gene TRBJ1-5; 8 nucleotides line up with TRBD1. The CDR3 is 14 residues long. After removal of 6 bases from V and 5 bases from J, the junction contained 9 bases not matched to a gene. Per the germline V gene, CDR1 is SQVTM and CDR2 is ANQGSEA. This chain's CDR3 is CSVGGTGHDQPQHF. CDR3 nucleotides: TGCAGCGTCGGAGGGACAGGCCACGATCAGCCCCAGCATTTT. The variable domain in full, with the rest retrieved from reference TRBV29-1 and TRBJ1-5, is SAVISQKPSRDICQRGTSLTIQCQVDSQVTMMFWYRQQPGQSLTLIATANQGSEATYESGFVIDKFPISRPNLTFSTLTVSNMSPEDSSIYLCSVGGTGHDQPQHFGDGTRLSIL.

The rearrangement joins TRBV5-1 to TRBJ1-4; 9 nucleotides line up with TRBD1. The CDR3 length is 15 residues. The ends lost 2 bases at V and 6 bases at J; junction bases unmatched: 5. Germline assignment: CDR1 SGHRS and CDR2 YFSETQ. This CDR3 is CASSFTGGSDEKLFF. CDR3 DNA: TGCGCCAGCAGCTTCACAGGGGGCTCGGATGAAAAACTGTTTTTT. Complete variable domain (other parts from reference TRBV5-1 and TRBJ1-4): KAGVTQTPRYLIKTRGQQVTLSCSPISGHRSVSWYQQTPGQGLQFLFEYFSETQRNKGNFPGRFSGRQFSNSRSEMNVSTLELGDSALYLCASSFTGGSDEKLFFGSGTQLSVL.

The genes are TRBV7-3 and TRBJ1-1; 8 nucleotides match TRBD1. CDR1 and CDR2 from the germline V gene are SGHTA and FQGTGA. The CDR3 contains 15 residues. The V gene end was trimmed by 5 bases and the J gene end by 4 bases; junction bases not matched to a gene: 9. CDR3 nucleotides: TGTGCCAGCAGCCCGACAGGGGTCGGGATCACTGAAGCTTTCTTT. It yields the protein CASSPTGVGITEAFF.

V is TRBV10-2 and J is TRBJ1-5; TRBD1 matches at 10 bases. The ends lost 6 bases at V and 0 bases at J; junction bases unmatched: 2. CDR1 WSHSY and CDR2 SAAADI come from the germline V gene. This CDR3 has 15 residues. The CDR3 DNA reads TGCGCCAGCAGGACAGGGGGCTATAGCAATCAGCCCCAGCATTTT. Its protein is CASRTGGYSNQPQHF.

The rearrangement links TRBV3-1 (or the pseudogene TRBV3-2) to TRBJ1-1; no definite D call. V was pared by 0 bases and J by 5 bases, with 13 bases between. CDR3 length: 15 residues. From germline, CDR1 is LGHDT and CDR2 YNNKEL (reference sequence). As DNA, the CDR3 is TGTGCCAGCAGCCAAGAGGGGAGGGTGGGGACTGAAGCTTTCTTT. Protein product: CASSQEGRVGTEAFF.

The chain is built from TRBV18 and TRBJ1-5; D is unclear. The V and J ends lost 6 bases and 2 bases respectively, with 5 bases between them. This CDR3 has 12 amino acids. The germline V gene encodes CDR1 KGHSH and CDR2 LQKENI. Here the CDR3 reads CASSSGNQPQHF. As DNA, the CDR3 is TGTGCCAGCTCTTCTGGCAATCAGCCCCAGCATTTT. The full variable domain, its missing parts supplied by reference TRBV18 and TRBJ1-5, is NAGVMQNPRHLVRRRGQEARLRCSPMKGHSHVYWYRQLPEEGLKFMVYLQKENIIDESGMPKERFSAEFPKEGPSILRIQQVVRGDSAAYFCASSSGNQPQHFGDGTRLSIL.

CDR3 protein: CASSPRAEQYF. The CDR3 DNA reads TGTGCCAGCAGTCCCAGGGCCGAGCAGTACTTC. This sequence joins TRBV2 and TRBJ2-7; TRBD1 is a possible D gene (5 bases). CDR3 length equals 11 residues. Trimming shortened V by 5 bases and J by 6 bases, and 8 bases separated the two germline ends. Germline V CDR1 and CDR2: SNHLY, FYNNEI.

V and J are TRBV5-5 and TRBJ2-7; D is uncertain. Trimming shortened V by 2 bases and J by 5 bases, and 5 bases separated the two germline ends. The CDR3 totals 11 residues. CDR1 is SGHKS and CDR2 is YYEKEE in the germline V gene (reference sequence). The CDR3 nucleotides read TGTGCCAGCAGCTTCCAAAACGAGCAGTACTTC. The encoded protein is CASSFQNEQYF.

The chain links TRBV20-1 to TRBJ2-7; TRBD2 matches 7 bases. The germline V gene has CDR1 DFQATT and CDR2 SNEGSKA (reference sequence). Unmatched junction bases numbered 8, after V lost 3 bases and J lost 6 bases. CDR3 size: 13 residues. DNA for the CDR3: TGCAGTGCTAGTTCGGGGGGTAAAACCGAGCAGTACTTC. Its translation is CSASSGGKTEQYF.

V gene TRBV3-1 (or the pseudogene TRBV3-2) combines with J gene TRBJ2-1; 14 bases are a match to TRBD2. This CDR3 spans 17 amino acids. The ends lost 4 bases at V and 4 bases at J; junction bases unmatched: 6. Germline V lookup: CDR1 LGHDT, CDR2 YNNKEL (reference sequence). This CDR3 reads CASSPGLAGGLYNEQFF. Written as DNA, the CDR3 is TGTGCCAGCAGCCCCGGACTAGCGGGGGGCCTTTACAATGAGCAGTTCTTC.

The chain recombines TRBV12-5 with TRBJ1-2, with 7 positions matching TRBD1. Germline V CDR1 and CDR2: LGHNT, FRNRAP. CDR3 length: 16 residues. J was trimmed by 5 bases and V by 3 bases; bases with no gene match: 12. For the CDR3, the DNA is TGTGCTAGTGGTTTCTTCTCAACGTCACAGGGGTATGGCTACACCTTC. Protein: CASGFFSTSQGYGYTF.

This chain uses TRBV5-6 with TRBJ1-5, with TRBD1 identical over 7 bases. V gave up 4 bases and J gave up 2 bases; unmatched junction bases: 3. This CDR3 contains 14 residues. From germline, CDR1 is SGHDT and CDR2 YYEEEE. The CDR3 bases are TGTGCCAGCAGCGCCGACAGGGGCAATCAGCCCCAGCATTTT. Translating gives CASSADRGNQPQHF. The full variable domain, rest sourced from reference TRBV5-6 and TRBJ1-5, is DAGVTQSPTHLIKTRGQQVTLRCSPKSGHDTVSWYQQALGQGPQFIFQYYEEEERQRGNFPDRFSGHQFPNYSSELNVNALLLGDSALYLCASSADRGNQPQHFGDGTRLSIL.

The chain carries TRBV6-5 and TRBJ1-5; D unresolved. This CDR3 region has 14 residues. The ends were cut back, 6 bases at V and 0 bases at J, with 9 bases in the middle. Germline V lookup: CDR1 MNHEY, CDR2 SVGAGI. CDR3 loop: CASRRRGSNQPQHF. DNA for the CDR3: TGTGCCAGCAGAAGGCGGGGTAGCAATCAGCCCCAGCATTTT.

With regard to this clone: The junction differs from germline at one of its ends, possibly a read error. The chain recombines TRBV6-6 with TRBJ1-2, with a weak D call TRBD1 (5 bases). The CDR3 covers 12 residues. The germline V gene encodes CDR1 MNHNY and CDR2 SVGAGI (reference sequence). CDR3 in amino acids: CASSYPSTEADF. The CDR3 DNA reads as TGTGCCAGCAGTTACCCCTCGACAGAAGCTGACTTC.